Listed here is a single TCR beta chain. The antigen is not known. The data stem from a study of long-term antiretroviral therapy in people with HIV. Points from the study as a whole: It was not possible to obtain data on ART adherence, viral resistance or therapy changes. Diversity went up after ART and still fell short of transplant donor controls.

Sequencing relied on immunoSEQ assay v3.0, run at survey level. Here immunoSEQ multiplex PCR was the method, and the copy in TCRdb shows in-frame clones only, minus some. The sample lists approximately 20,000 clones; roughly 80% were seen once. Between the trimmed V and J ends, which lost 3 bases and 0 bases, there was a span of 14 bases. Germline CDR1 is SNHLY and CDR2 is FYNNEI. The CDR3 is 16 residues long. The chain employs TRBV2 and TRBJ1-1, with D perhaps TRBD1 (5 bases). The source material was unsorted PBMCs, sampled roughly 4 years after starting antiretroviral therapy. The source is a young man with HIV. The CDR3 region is CASSDVSRGLNTEAFF. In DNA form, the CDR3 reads TGTGCCAGCAGTGACGTCAGTCGGGGGTTGAACACTGAAGCTTTCTTT.